The rows below give T cell receptor beta chains drawn from one sample of a study of early T cells in non-severe SARS-CoV-2 infection. MiXCR was run by TCRdb on the 5' RACE reads, yielding one entry per CDR3 protein. The data show around 80,000 distinct CDR3 sequences, about 11% seen once. The source material was whole blood, sampled at baseline. All receptors come from an adult who was a healthcare worker with PCR-confirmed SARS-CoV-2 infection or an uninfected control (not recorded which). The CDR3 runs from the conserved cysteine through the conserved F or W. D genes are given only for firm matches. Expanded clones get a size class; other rows say once, few or many, or leave the size out.

v_call,clone_size,d_call,j_call,cdr3_aa,cdr3_nt
TRBV7-9,NA,NA,TRBJ1-2,CASSLARELPYGYTF,TGTGCCAGCAGCTTAGCGCGGGAACTGCCTTATGGCTACACCTTC
TRBV18,NA,NA,TRBJ1-2,CASSPASRANNYGYTF,TGTGCCAGCTCACCCGCCAGCAGGGCAAATAATTATGGCTACACCTTC
TRBV4-3,NA,TRBD2,TRBJ2-5,CASSPRLAGREETQYF,TGCGCCAGCAGCCCCAGACTAGCGGGGAGGGAGGAGACCCAGTACTTC
TRBV7-9,few,NA,TRBJ2-5,CADSQETQYF,TGTGCTGACAGCCAAGAGACCCAGTACTTC
TRBV3-1,NA,NA,TRBJ1-1,CASSTTGKNTEAFF,TGTGCCAGCAGTACGACAGGAAAAAACACTGAAGCTTTCTTT
TRBV11-2,many,NA,TRBJ2-5,CASSLMTGLGETQYF,TGTGCCAGCAGCTTGATGACTGGGTTGGGAGAGACCCAGTACTTC
TRBV5-4,many,NA,TRBJ2-3,CASRLWEIGTQYF,TGTGCCAGCAGGCTTTGGGAGATCGGTACGCAGTATTTT
TRBV7-3,NA,NA,TRBJ2-2,CASSPGPVAGELFF,TGTGCCAGCAGCCCTGGACCCGTGGCAGGGGAGCTGTTTTTT
TRBV20-1,NA,NA,TRBJ1-2,CSASWDRGRYTF,TGCAGTGCTAGTTGGGACCGCGGTCGCTACACCTTC
TRBV6-6,few,TRBD1,TRBJ2-7,CASSPPRDRGNYEQYF,TGTGCCAGCAGTCCACCCCGGGACAGGGGAAATTACGAGCAGTACTTC
TRBV2,NA,TRBD1,TRBJ1-1,CASSARQGGMDAFF,TGTGCCAGCAGTGCCAGACAGGGGGGTATGGATGCTTTCTTT
TRBV5-4,NA,NA,TRBJ2-7,CASSLALFGRDGEQYF,TGTGCCAGCAGCTTGGCCCTTTTCGGCAGGGATGGCGAGCAGTACTTC
TRBV6-2/TRBV6-3,few,NA,TRBJ1-2,CASSSRTGYTF,TGTGCCAGCAGTTCTCGTACTGGCTACACCTTC
TRBV10-3,NA,NA,TRBJ2-1,CAISESLANEQFF,TGTGCCATCAGTGAGTCCTTGGCAAATGAGCAGTTCTTC
TRBV6-2/TRBV6-3,few,NA,TRBJ1-5,CASSSRTPISNQPQHF,TGTGCCAGCAGTAGTAGGACACCTATTAGCAATCAGCCCCAGCATTTT
TRBV18,many,NA,TRBJ1-1,CASSQIGTEAFF,TGTGCCAGCTCACAAATTGGAACTGAAGCTTTCTTT
TRBV12-3/TRBV12-4,NA,NA,TRBJ1-2,CASSRMDGYTF,TGTGCCAGCAGCAGGATGGATGGCTACACCTTC
TRBV4-3,many,NA,TRBJ1-2,CASSQDRGSNYGYTF,TGCGCCAGCAGCCAAGACAGGGGATCTAACTATGGCTACACCTTC
TRBV7-9,many,TRBD1,TRBJ1-3,CASSLEGGAVTIYF,TGTGCCAGCAGCTTAGAAGGGGGCGCGGTCACCATATATTTT
TRBV3-1,many,TRBD1,TRBJ2-5,CASSQDRGRETQYF,TGTGCCAGCAGCCAAGACAGGGGGCGAGAGACCCAGTACTTC
TRBV9,few,NA,TRBJ2-7,CASSVGGRQPYEQYF,TGTGCCAGCAGCGTAGGGGGGAGACAGCCCTACGAGCAGTACTTC
TRBV12-3/TRBV12-4,many,NA,TRBJ1-4,CASSLSGVNEKLFF,TGTGCCAGCAGTTTATCAGGGGTCAATGAAAAACTGTTTTTT
TRBV29-1,few,TRBD1,TRBJ1-2,CSVGGRGDYGYTF,TGCAGCGTTGGGGGCAGGGGGGACTATGGCTACACCTTC
TRBV5-1,many,NA,TRBJ2-2,CASSWAANGELFF,TGCGCCAGCAGCTGGGCGGCTAACGGGGAGCTGTTTTTT
TRBV30,many,NA,TRBJ1-3,CAWGALSGNTIYF,TGTGCCTGGGGGGCTCTATCTGGAAACACCATATATTTT
TRBV11-1,NA,NA,TRBJ1-1,CASSRPGGTEAFF,TGTGCCAGCAGCCGGCCGGGGGGCACTGAAGCTTTCTTT
TRBV5-1,NA,NA,TRBJ2-3,CASSSLLARGPDTQYF,TGCGCCAGCAGCTCCCTCCTAGCTCGGGGCCCAGATACGCAGTATTTT
TRBV7-8,few,NA,TRBJ2-1,CASSRGHLSEQFF,TGTGCCAGCAGCCGCGGACACCTAAGTGAGCAGTTCTTC
TRBV7-2,many,NA,TRBJ2-3,CASSLDPDVGAQYF,TGTGCCAGCAGCTTAGATCCTGACGTGGGAGCGCAGTATTTT
TRBV20-1,few,TRBD2,TRBJ2-3,CSASSPAGVSGDTQYF,TGCAGTGCTAGCTCTCCAGCGGGGGTCTCAGGCGATACGCAGTATTTT
TRBV2,many,TRBD1,TRBJ1-4,CASSFTGDKLFF,TGTGCCAGCAGTTTCACAGGGGACAAACTGTTTTTT
TRBV29-1,many,NA,TRBJ2-1,CSVDRREQFF,TGCAGCGTTGACCGGAGAGAGCAGTTCTTC
TRBV7-8,NA,TRBD2,TRBJ2-5,CASSIGGGQETQYF,TGTGCCAGCAGCATCGGCGGGGGCCAAGAGACCCAGTACTTC
TRBV30,many,NA,TRBJ2-7,CACGLYEQYF,TGTGCCTGTGGCCTCTACGAGCAGTACTTC
TRBV29-1,few,NA,TRBJ2-1,CSVEAGAIYNEQFF,TGCAGCGTTGAGGCAGGGGCCATCTACAATGAGCAGTTCTTC
TRBV7-9,many,NA,TRBJ2-7,CASSLYGPQEYEQYF,TGTGCCAGCAGCTTGTATGGACCTCAGGAATACGAGCAGTACTTC
TRBV20-1,NA,NA,TRBJ1-5,CSAAPDARGQPQHF,TGCAGTGCTGCCCCTGATGCTAGAGGTCAGCCCCAGCATTTT
TRBV5-1,NA,NA,TRBJ2-6,CASSLEGREGANVLTF,TGCGCCAGCAGCTTGGAGGGCCGGGAAGGGGCCAACGTCCTGACTTTC
TRBV12-3/TRBV12-4,many,NA,TRBJ2-7,CASSPAPERAVSYEQYF,TGTGCCAGCAGTCCCGCGCCGGAAAGGGCGGTATCCTACGAGCAGTACTTC
TRBV20-1,NA,NA,TRBJ2-3,CSARGALTDTQYF,TGCAGTGCTAGGGGAGCGCTAACAGATACGCAGTATTTT
TRBV6-5,NA,TRBD1,TRBJ1-1,CASSYARDRGHGTEAFF,TGTGCCAGCAGTTACGCCCGGGACAGGGGGCACGGCACTGAAGCTTTCTTT
TRBV7-9,few,NA,TRBJ2-3,CASSSDRDTDTQYF,TGTGCCAGCAGCTCCGACCGCGACACAGATACGCAGTATTTT
TRBV6-1,NA,NA,TRBJ1-5,CASSENLVEPQHF,TGTGCCAGCAGTGAGAATCTGGTGGAGCCCCAGCATTTT
TRBV11-2,NA,NA,TRBJ2-1,CASSLDPRGYSSYNEQFF,TGTGCCAGCAGCTTAGATCCCCGGGGGTATAGCTCCTACAATGAGCAGTTCTTC
TRBV7-9,many,NA,TRBJ2-7,CAILGGTHEQYF,TGTGCCATCCTCGGGGGAACCCACGAGCAGTACTTC
TRBV20-1,NA,TRBD2,TRBJ2-1,CSASWGTSGYNEQFF,TGCAGTGCTAGCTGGGGGACTAGCGGGTACAATGAGCAGTTCTTC
TRBV29-1,few,TRBD1,TRBJ2-2,CSVTRTGVGSGELFF,TGCAGCGTGACCCGGACAGGGGTAGGGTCCGGGGAGCTGTTTTTT
TRBV29-1,few,TRBD1,TRBJ1-2,CSVGRQGNYGYTF,TGCAGCGTTGGCAGACAGGGGAACTATGGCTACACCTTC
TRBV3-1,NA,NA,TRBJ2-7,CASSQGRVSYEQYF,TGTGCCAGCAGCCAAGGGCGGGTCTCCTACGAGCAGTACTTC
TRBV5-4,many,NA,TRBJ1-4,CASRPGPSGTDEKLFF,TGTGCCAGCAGACCTGGACCCTCCGGGACGGATGAAAAACTGTTTTTT
TRBV6-2/TRBV6-3,NA,NA,TRBJ1-1,CASSQGFEAFF,TGTGCCAGCAGTCAGGGTTTTGAAGCTTTCTTT
TRBV5-4,NA,NA,TRBJ1-6,CASSYGPNYNSPLHF,TGTGCCAGCAGCTATGGACCGAACTATAATTCACCCCTCCACTTT
TRBV29-1,few,NA,TRBJ2-3,CSVQSPSGDTQYF,TGCAGCGTTCAATCCCCTAGTGGAGATACGCAGTATTTT
TRBV15,NA,NA,TRBJ1-5,CATSRDWATGKPQHF,TGTGCCACCAGCAGAGATTGGGCCACCGGGAAGCCCCAGCATTTT